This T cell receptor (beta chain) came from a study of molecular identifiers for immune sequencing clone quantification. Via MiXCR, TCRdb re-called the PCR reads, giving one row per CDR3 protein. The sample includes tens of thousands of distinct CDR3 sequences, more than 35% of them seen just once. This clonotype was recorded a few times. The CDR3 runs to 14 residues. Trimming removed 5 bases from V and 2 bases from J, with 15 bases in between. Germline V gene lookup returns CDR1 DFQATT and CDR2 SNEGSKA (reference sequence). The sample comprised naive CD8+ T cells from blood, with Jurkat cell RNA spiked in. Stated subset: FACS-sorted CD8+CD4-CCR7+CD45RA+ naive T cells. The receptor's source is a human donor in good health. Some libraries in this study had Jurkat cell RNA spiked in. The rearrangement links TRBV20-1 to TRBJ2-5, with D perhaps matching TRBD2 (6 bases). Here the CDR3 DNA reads TGCAGTGCTGTTGTGAGCGGGCGACAAGAGACCCAGTACTTC. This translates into CSAVVSGRQETQYF.